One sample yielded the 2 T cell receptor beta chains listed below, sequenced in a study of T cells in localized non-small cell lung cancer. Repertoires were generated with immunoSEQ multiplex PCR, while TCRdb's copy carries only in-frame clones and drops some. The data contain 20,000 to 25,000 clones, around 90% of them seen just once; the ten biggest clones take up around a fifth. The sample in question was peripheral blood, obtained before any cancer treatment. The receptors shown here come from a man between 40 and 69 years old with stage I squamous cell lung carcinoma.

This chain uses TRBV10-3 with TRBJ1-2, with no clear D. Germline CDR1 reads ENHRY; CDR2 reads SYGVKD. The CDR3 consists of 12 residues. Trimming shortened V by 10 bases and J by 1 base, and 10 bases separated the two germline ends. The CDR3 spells CATHHGNYGYTF. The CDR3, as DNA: TGTGCCACCCATCACGGTAACTATGGCTACACCTTC.

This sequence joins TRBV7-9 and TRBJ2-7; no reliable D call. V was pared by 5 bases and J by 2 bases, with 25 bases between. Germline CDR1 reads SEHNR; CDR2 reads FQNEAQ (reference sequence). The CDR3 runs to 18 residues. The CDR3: CASSPRRSELGQAYEQYF. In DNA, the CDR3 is TGTGCCAGCAGCCCCAGAAGGTCGGAACTCGGTCAGGCCTACGAGCAGTACTTC.